A selection of T cell receptor beta chains follows, all from one sample in a study of tissue T cells after allogeneic stem cell transplantation. Here immunoSEQ multiplex PCR was the method, and the copy in TCRdb shows in-frame clones only, minus some. The sample lists roughly 3,500 clones, 70% occurring once. The sample consisted of tissue from the right colon, taken at autopsy. The receptors here all came from a male donor older than 55 with lung cancer. Each CDR3 is given with its conserved first and last residue. A D gene is named only where the DNA matches it firmly. Expanded clones are given a class, and other clones once, few, many or no size at all.

CDR3: CASSQGLGRAYEQYF
DNA: TGCGCCAGCAGCCAAGGGCTAGGCAGGGCCTACGAGCAGTACTTC
J: TRBJ2-7
V: TRBV4-3
D: .
size: .

CDR3: CASSSWTGGASNYGYTF
DNA: TGCGCCAGCAGCTCCTGGACAGGGGGCGCTTCAAACTATGGCTACACCTTC
J: TRBJ1-2
V: TRBV5-1
D: TRBD1
size: .

CDR3: CASSLSGDRGLVNEQFF
DNA: TGTGCCAGCAGCCTCTCGGGTGACCGGGGACTAGTGAATGAGCAGTTCTTC
J: TRBJ2-1
V: TRBV11-2
D: TRBD2
size: .

CDR3: CASSFVGLTYEQYF
DNA: TGTGCCAGCAGTTTCGTGGGGTTGACCTACGAGCAGTACTTC
J: TRBJ2-7
V: TRBV28
D: .
size: .

CDR3: CASSLVEGNQPQHF
DNA: TGTGCCAGCAGCTTAGTGGAGGGCAATCAGCCCCAGCATTTT
J: TRBJ1-5
V: TRBV11-2
D: .
size: .

CDR3: CASSYPGTGAGNTIYF
DNA: TGTGCCAGCAGTTACCCCGGGACAGGAGCTGGAAACACCATATATTTT
J: TRBJ1-3
V: TRBV6-6
D: TRBD1
size: .

CDR3: CASSEGDSSYEQYF
DNA: TGTGCCAGCAGTGAAGGGGACAGCTCCTACGAGCAGTACTTC
J: TRBJ2-7
V: TRBV6-1
D: TRBD1
size: .

CDR3: CASSLAVGQMNTEAFF
DNA: TGCGCCAGCAGCTTGGCCGTGGGACAGATGAACACTGAAGCTTTCTTT
J: TRBJ1-1
V: TRBV5-1
D: TRBD1
size: .

CDR3: CASSLRSGSGTDTQYF
DNA: TGTGCCAGCAGCTTACGGAGCGGGAGTGGTACAGATACGCAGTATTTT
J: TRBJ2-3
V: TRBV7-2
D: TRBD2
size: few

CDR3: CASSLPGRQPQHF
DNA: TGTGCCAGCAGTTTACCGGGGCGGCAGCCCCAGCATTTT
J: TRBJ1-5
V: TRBV28
D: .
size: few